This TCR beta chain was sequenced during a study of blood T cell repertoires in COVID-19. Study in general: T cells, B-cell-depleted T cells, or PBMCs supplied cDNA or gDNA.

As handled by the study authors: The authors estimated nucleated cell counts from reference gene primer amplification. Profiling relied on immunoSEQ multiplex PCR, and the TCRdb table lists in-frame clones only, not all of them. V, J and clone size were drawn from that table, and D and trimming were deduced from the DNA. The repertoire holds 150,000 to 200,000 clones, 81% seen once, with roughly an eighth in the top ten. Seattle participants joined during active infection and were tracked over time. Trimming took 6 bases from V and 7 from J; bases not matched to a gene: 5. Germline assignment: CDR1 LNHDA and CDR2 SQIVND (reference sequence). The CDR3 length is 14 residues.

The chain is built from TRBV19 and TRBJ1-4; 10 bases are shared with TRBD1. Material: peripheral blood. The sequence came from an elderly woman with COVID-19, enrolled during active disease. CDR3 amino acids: CASRETGGFEKLFF. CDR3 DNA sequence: TGTGCCAGTAGGGAGACAGGGGGCTTTGAAAAACTGTTTTTT.